Described below is a single T cell receptor beta chain sequence and its context. The target antigen is unknown. The record originates from a study of blood T cells in healthy people across ages. General observations from the study: For the donors, CMV status was unknown and possibly confounded expanded clonotype changes.

A second PCR, run for about 7 to 11 cycles, used a sample-barcoded 5' primer plus a J-beta primer mix. TCRdb fed the 5' RACE reads into MiXCR, producing one record per CDR3 protein. The sample has about 730,000 distinct CDR3 sequences; roughly 44% are singletons. CDR3 length: 13 residues. The germline CDR1 and CDR2 sequences are ENHRY and SYGVKD. Trimming took off 11 bases at V and 8 bases at J, with 18 bases between the two ends. The sequence was obtained from a woman aged 55-70 years in good health. Sequencing input: blood. The chain links TRBV10-3 to TRBJ1-4; D ambiguous. CDR3 sequence: CASVGAPGEKLFF. CDR3 bases: TGTGCCTCCGTAGGAGCCCCGGGCGAAAAACTGTTTTTT.